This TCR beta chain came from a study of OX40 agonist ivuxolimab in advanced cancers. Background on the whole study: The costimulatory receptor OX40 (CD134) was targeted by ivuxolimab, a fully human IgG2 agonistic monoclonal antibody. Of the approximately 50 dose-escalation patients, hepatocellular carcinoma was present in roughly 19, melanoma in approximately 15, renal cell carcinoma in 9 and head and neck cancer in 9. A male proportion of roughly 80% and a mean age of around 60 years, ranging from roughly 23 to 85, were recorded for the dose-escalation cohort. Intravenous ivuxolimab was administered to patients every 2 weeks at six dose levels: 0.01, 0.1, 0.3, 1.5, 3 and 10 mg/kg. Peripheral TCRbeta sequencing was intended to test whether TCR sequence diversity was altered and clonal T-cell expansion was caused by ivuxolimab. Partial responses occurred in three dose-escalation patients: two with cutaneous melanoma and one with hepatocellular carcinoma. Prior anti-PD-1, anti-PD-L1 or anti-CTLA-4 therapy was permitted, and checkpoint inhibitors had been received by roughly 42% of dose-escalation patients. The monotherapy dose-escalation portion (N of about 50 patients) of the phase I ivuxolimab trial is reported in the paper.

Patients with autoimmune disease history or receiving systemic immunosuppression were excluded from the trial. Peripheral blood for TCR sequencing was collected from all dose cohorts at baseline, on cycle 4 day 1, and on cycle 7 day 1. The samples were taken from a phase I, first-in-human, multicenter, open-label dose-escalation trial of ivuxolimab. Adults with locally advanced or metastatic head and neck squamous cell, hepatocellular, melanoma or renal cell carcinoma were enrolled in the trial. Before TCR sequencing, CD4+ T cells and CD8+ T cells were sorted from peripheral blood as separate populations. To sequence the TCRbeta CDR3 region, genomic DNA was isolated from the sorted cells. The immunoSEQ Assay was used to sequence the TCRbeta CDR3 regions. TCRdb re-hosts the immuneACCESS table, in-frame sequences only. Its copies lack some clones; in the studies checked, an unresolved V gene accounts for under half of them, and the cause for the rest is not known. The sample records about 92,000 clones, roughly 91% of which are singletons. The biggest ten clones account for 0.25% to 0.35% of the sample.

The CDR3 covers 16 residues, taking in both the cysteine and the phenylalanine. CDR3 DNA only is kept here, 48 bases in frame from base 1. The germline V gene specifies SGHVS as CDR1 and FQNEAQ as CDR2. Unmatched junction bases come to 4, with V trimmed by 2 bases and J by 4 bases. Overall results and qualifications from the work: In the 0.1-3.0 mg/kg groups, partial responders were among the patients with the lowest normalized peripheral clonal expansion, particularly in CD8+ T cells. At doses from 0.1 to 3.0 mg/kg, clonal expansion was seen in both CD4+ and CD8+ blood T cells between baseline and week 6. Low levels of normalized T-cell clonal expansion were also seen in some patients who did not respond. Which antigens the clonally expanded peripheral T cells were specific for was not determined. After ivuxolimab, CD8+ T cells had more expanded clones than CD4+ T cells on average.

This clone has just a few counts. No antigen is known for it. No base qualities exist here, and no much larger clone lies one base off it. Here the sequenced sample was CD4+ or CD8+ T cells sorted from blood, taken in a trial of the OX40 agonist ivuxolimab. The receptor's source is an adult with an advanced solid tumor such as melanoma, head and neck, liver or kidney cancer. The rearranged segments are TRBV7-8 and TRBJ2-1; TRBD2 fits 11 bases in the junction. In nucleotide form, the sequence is TGTGCCAGCAGCTTATTGGTAGCGGGAGGGTACAATGAGCAGTTCTTC. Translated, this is CASSLLVAGGYNEQFF.